This record covers a single T cell receptor beta chain. Its cognate antigen is unknown. This entry is derived from a study of cytomegalovirus exposure and HLA in healthy donors. Study-wide results and caveats: The authors confirmed in vitro that three CMV-associated chains were specific for CMV antigens. Later analysis associated a missense DCLRE1C variant with TCR beta V- and J-gene trimming. Reports described diagnosis of cytomegalovirus status by the classifier as highly specific and sensitive. Highest at DRB1 and lowest at HLA-C, TCR association rates differed among HLA loci in a later analysis.

The CDR3 is 17 amino acids. Germline assignment: CDR1 SGHAT and CDR2 FQNNGV. Trimming pared 1 base from V and 0 bases from J, leaving 12 bases between. Both 60 Vbeta primers and 13 Jbeta primers went into the PCR. Sequenced by immunoSEQ multiplex PCR; TCRdb stores in-frame clones only, minus some. The sample carries 200,000 or so clones, under 90% recorded once. The TCR sequence derives from a human donor in good health. The sample comprised PBMCs. V and J are TRBV11-2 and TRBJ2-2, with D perhaps TRBD2 (5 bases). This CDR3 reads CASSLVGLRPNTGELFF. The CDR3 DNA reads TGTGCCAGCAGCTTAGTAGGACTCCGACCGAACACCGGGGAGCTGTTTTTT.